The rows below give T cell receptor beta chains drawn from one sample of a study of T cell repertoires in aging, cancer and after chemotherapy. TCRdb re-called the multiplex PCR reads with MiXCR, one entry per CDR3 protein. The repertoire includes about 5,700 distinct CDR3 sequences, about two fifths of them detected once, and approximately 7.5% sits in the top ten. Sequenced material: blood. The receptors come from a human donor with a blood cancer. Each CDR3 is given with its conserved first and last residue. A D gene is named only where the DNA matches it firmly. The size of a clone is reported for some rows only, either as once, few or many, or as a class for expanded clones.

j_call v_call d_call clone_size cdr3_nt cdr3_aa
TRBJ1-2 TRBV30 . large TGTGCCTGGAGTGACCAGCACTATGGCTACACCTTC CAWSDQHYGYTF
TRBJ2-3 TRBV7-2 . . TGTGCCAGCAGCTTAGGATTGCCGGAAGATACGCAGTATTTT CASSLGLPEDTQYF
TRBJ2-2 TRBV5-4 TRBD2 . TGTGCCAGCAGCTCGGGAGGGGTTACGAACACCGGGGAGCTGTTTTTT CASSSGGVTNTGELFF
TRBJ2-5 TRBV6-5 TRBD2 . TGTGCCAGCAGCGCGGGTACAGGGCGGGAGGGAGAGACCCAGTACTTC CASSAGTGREGETQYF
TRBJ2-1 TRBV6-5 TRBD1 . TGTGCCAGCAGACCCGGGACAGACATCCTTTTCGGCTCCTACAATGAGCAGTTCTTC CASRPGTDILFGSYNEQFF
TRBJ1-3 TRBV15 . few TGTGCCACCAGCAGAGGTGAAAACACCATATATTTT CATSRGENTIYF
TRBJ1-5 TRBV7-2 . . TGTGCCAGCAGCATGGATAGCAATCAGCCCCAGCATTTT CASSMDSNQPQHF
TRBJ2-1 TRBV18 . few TGTGCCAGCTCACCCCCAGTGGGGCACAATGAGCAGTTCTTC CASSPPVGHNEQFF
TRBJ2-1 TRBV11-2 TRBD2 . TGTGCCAGCAGCCTGGGACTAGCGGGAGGGGATGAGCAGTTCTTC CASSLGLAGGDEQFF
TRBJ1-4 TRBV12-3/TRBV12-4 TRBD1 . TGTGCCAGCAGTCCTCAGGACAGGGGTGGTGAAAAACTGTTTTTT CASSPQDRGGEKLFF
TRBJ2-1 TRBV6-5 TRBD2 . TGTGCCAGCAGTTATGCGGGGGTACACAATGAGCAGTTCTTC CASSYAGVHNEQFF
TRBJ2-1 TRBV10-3 TRBD2 . TGTGCCATCAGGATCCAGTCGACTAGCGGGGGGCCCGATGAGCAGTTCTTC CAIRIQSTSGGPDEQFF
TRBJ2-1 TRBV10-3 TRBD2 . TGTGCCATCAGTGATCGGGGGACTAGTGTTGGCAATGAGCAGTTCTTC CAISDRGTSVGNEQFF
TRBJ1-1 TRBV6-4 . . TGTGCCAGCAGTGCTGAGTTGAACACTGAAGCTTTCTTT CASSAELNTEAFF
TRBJ2-2 TRBV18 . . TGTGCCAGCTCGCACCAAGCCGGGAGAACGACCGGGGAGCTGTTTTTT CASSHQAGRTTGELFF
TRBJ2-1 TRBV5-6 . . TGTGCCAGCAGCCCGGGATTGGACACACAGAATGAGCAGTTCTTC CASSPGLDTQNEQFF
TRBJ2-2 TRBV6-6 . . TGTGCCAGCAGATTAGACGGAGGGCGAGTTACCGGGGAGCTGTTTTTT CASRLDGGRVTGELFF
TRBJ2-3 TRBV19 . medium-sized TGTGCCAGTAAACAGTGGGATACGCAGTATTTT CASKQWDTQYF
TRBJ2-5 TRBV18 . . TGTGCCAGCTCACCAGAGGGACTCCACCAAGAGACCCAGTACTTC CASSPEGLHQETQYF
TRBJ2-4 TRBV6-1 . . TGTGCCAGCAGTAGGGTAGGGGAAAACATTCAGTACTTC CASSRVGENIQYF
TRBJ2-5 TRBV20-1 TRBD2 . TGCAGTGCTCGACTAGCGGGGCCCGAAGAGACCCAGTACTTC CSARLAGPEETQYF
TRBJ2-7 TRBV6-1 . . TGTGCCAGCAGGATCTCTAGCGCCTCCTACGAGCAGTACTTC CASRISSASYEQYF
TRBJ2-3 TRBV5-6 . few TGTGCCAGCAGCCCACCCCGGTATGGAGATACGCAGTATTTT CASSPPRYGDTQYF
TRBJ1-1 TRBV6-5 . . TGTGCCAGCAGCCGCGCGGGTAACACTGAAGCTTTCTTT CASSRAGNTEAFF
TRBJ2-2 TRBV6-6 . . TGTGCCAGCAGTTACCCCGGGGAGCTGTTTTTT CASSYPGELFF
TRBJ2-7 TRBV19 TRBD2 . TGTGCCACGACGGGAGGCCGGCCCTACAAGCAGTACTTC CATTGGRPYKQYF
TRBJ1-1 TRBV19 . few TGTGCATCGGTTAGGGCGCGTGAAGCTTTCTTT CASVRAREAFF
TRBJ1-1 TRBV27 . few TGTGCCAGCAGTCCCCTTGACCCAGGGCGGTACACTGAAGCTTTCTTT CASSPLDPGRYTEAFF
TRBJ1-2 TRBV6-2/TRBV6-3 TRBD1 . TGTGCCAGCAGTGTCCCCCGGACAGGGGACTATGGCTACACCTTC CASSVPRTGDYGYTF
TRBJ2-1 TRBV5-1 . . TGCGCCAGCAGCTTCGGTTGGCGTGAGCAGTTCTTC CASSFGWREQFF
TRBJ2-7 TRBV5-4 . . TGTGCCAGCAGCTTGACAGGCTCTGCCTACGAGCAGTACTTC CASSLTGSAYEQYF
TRBJ2-1 TRBV12-3/TRBV12-4 TRBD1 . TGTGCCAGCAGCTTCGACAGGGGGGTCCCCCATTTCGATGAGCAGTTCTTC CASSFDRGVPHFDEQFF
TRBJ2-7 TRBV6-1 . . TGTGCCAGCCGGGGGTCCAATCTCTACGAGCAGTACTTC CASRGSNLYEQYF